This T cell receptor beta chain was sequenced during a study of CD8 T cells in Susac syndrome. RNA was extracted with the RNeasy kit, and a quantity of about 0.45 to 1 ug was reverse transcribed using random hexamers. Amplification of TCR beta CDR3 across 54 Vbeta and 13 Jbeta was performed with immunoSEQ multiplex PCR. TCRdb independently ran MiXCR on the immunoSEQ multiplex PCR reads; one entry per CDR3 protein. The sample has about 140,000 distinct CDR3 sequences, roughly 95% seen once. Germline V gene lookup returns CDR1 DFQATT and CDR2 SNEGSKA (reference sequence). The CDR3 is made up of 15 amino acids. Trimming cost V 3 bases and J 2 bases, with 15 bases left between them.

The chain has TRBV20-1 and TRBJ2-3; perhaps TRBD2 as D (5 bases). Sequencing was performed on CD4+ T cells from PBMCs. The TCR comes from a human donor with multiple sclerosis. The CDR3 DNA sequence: TGCAGTGCTAGGCCCCTAGCTCCCCACACAGATACGCAGTATTTT. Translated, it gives CSARPLAPHTDTQYF.